The source of this T cell receptor (beta chain) is a study of blood T cell repertoires in COVID-19. Generated by immunoSEQ multiplex PCR, the TCRdb table keeps only in-frame clones and is missing some. The sample contains 200,000 or so clones, approximately 80% of which appear only once. V shed 7 bases and J 7 bases; nucleotides not matched to a gene: 9. The CDR3 contains 14 residues. From germline, CDR1 is MNHEY and CDR2 SVGAGI. Sequences were obtained from peripheral blood. The source of this sequence is a woman older than 75 with COVID-19, enrolled during active disease. The chain combines TRBV6-5 with TRBJ2-7, with TRBD1 matching 11 bases. CDR3 protein: CASKFGQGAQEQYF. DNA of the CDR3: TGTGCCAGCAAGTTTGGACAGGGGGCTCAAGAGCAGTACTTC.